This T cell receptor (beta chain) was sequenced for a study of technical replicates of blood from a handful of donors. Using immunoSEQ multiplex PCR, the repertoire was profiled, and TCRdb retains in-frame clones only, with some absent. Here the sample spans 55,000 to 80,000 clones, about nine tenths being singletons. This CDR3 contains 13 residues. Trimming stripped 6 bases from V and 1 base from J, with 4 bases between. In germline, CDR1 is MNHEY, CDR2 SVGAGI. The clonotype comes from a human donor in good health. V usage is TRBV6-5 and J usage is TRBJ2-6; no definite D call. The sequencing sample was made of T cells isolated from PBMCs. CDR3 nucleotide sequence: TGTGCCAGCAGCCTTTCTGGGGCCAACGTCCTGACTTTC. Its protein is CASSLSGANVLTF.